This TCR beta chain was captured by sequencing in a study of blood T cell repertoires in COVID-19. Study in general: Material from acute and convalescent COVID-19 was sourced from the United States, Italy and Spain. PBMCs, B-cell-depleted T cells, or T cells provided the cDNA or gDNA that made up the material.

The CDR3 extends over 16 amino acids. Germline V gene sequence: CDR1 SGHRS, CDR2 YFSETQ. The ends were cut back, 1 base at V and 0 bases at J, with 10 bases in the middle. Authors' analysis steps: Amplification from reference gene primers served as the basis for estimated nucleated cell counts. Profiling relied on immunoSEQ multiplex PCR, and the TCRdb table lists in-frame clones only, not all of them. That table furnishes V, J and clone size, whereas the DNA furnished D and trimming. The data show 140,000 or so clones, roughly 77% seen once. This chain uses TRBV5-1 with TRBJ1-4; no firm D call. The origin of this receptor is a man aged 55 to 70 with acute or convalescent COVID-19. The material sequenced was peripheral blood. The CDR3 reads CASSLPEMATNEKLFF. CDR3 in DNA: TGCGCCAGCAGCTTGCCTGAGATGGCAACTAATGAAAAACTGTTTTTT.